The 21 T cell receptor beta chains in this list originate from one sample, sequenced in a study of blood T cell repertoires in COVID-19. The data were produced by immunoSEQ multiplex PCR, yet TCRdb's version contains in-frame clones alone and is incomplete. Of about 72,000 clones listed, roughly 86% are singletons. Sequenced material: peripheral blood. All receptors derive from a woman aged 55-69 years with acute or convalescent COVID-19.

The V call is TRBV7-9, the J call TRBJ1-2; no definite D call. Between the trimmed V and J ends, which lost 5 bases and 8 bases, there was a span of 15 bases. Germline-derived CDR1 and CDR2 are SEHNR and FQNEAQ (reference sequence). The CDR3 covers 13 residues. The CDR3: CASSEVFLTGYTF. The DNA for the CDR3 is TGTGCCAGCAGCGAGGTCTTTTTGACCGGCTACACCTTC.

This clone was seen just once. The chain combines TRBV19 with TRBJ2-5, with D possibly being TRBD2 (5 bases). This CDR3 comprises 15 residues. Trimming took off 2 bases at V and 4 bases at J, with 14 bases between the two ends. The germline gives CDR1 LNHDA, CDR2 SQIVND (reference sequence). CDR3 loop: CASSISASFAETQYF. CDR3 in DNA: TGTGCCAGTAGTATATCGGCTAGCTTCGCAGAGACCCAGTACTTC. The full variable domain, in which reference TRBV19 and TRBJ2-5 provide the parts outside the CDR3, is DGGITQSPKYLFRKEGQNVTLSCEQNLNHDAMYWYRQDPGQGLRLIYYSQIVNDFQKGDIAEGYSVSREKKESFPLTVTSAQKNPTAFYLCASSISASFAETQYFGPGTRLLVL.

The rearrangement links TRBV5-1 to TRBJ1-2, with TRBD1 identical over 9 bases. Germline CDR1 and CDR2: SGHRS and YFSETQ. V was clipped by 6 bases and J by 7 bases; unmatched bases: 7. The CDR3 runs 13 residues. The CDR3 bases are TGCGCCAGCAACACAGGGGGCGGAGGTGGCTACACCTTC. Its translation is CASNTGGGGGYTF.

The CDR3 nucleotides read TGTGCCAGCAGTGATTTAGAGCCCCTCCACTTT. Translating gives CASSDLEPLHF. The chain couples TRBV6-1 to TRBJ1-6; D remains unclear. V shed 3 bases and J shed 13 bases, with 7 bases lying between them. The CDR3 runs to 11 residues. Germline V gene lookup returns CDR1 MNHNS and CDR2 SASEGT.

The chain joins TRBV2 to TRBJ1-5; D unclear. This CDR3 is built from 13 residues. Germline V gene data show CDR1 as SNHLY and CDR2 as FYNNEI. With 7 bases removed from V and 2 bases from J, the gap between germline ends came to 9 bases. The CDR3 here is CASNRLRNQPQHF. CDR3 bases: TGTGCCAGCAACAGACTACGCAATCAGCCCCAGCATTTT.

This chain uses TRBV6-1 with TRBJ1-4; 8 positions match TRBD1. This CDR3 contains 15 residues. Trimming cost V 3 bases and J 2 bases; bases outside gene matches: 2. Germline V gene data show CDR1 as MNHNS and CDR2 as SASEGT. The CDR3 DNA reads TGTGCCAGCAGTGACAGGGGGCTGACTAATGAAAAACTGTTTTTT. Translating it yields CASSDRGLTNEKLFF.

The J gene is TRBJ2-1, the V gene TRBV7-9; TRBD2 matches at 14 bases. V lost 7 bases, J lost 7 bases, and 12 bases stayed unmatched. CDR1 is SEHNR and CDR2 is FQNEAQ in the germline V gene (reference sequence). This CDR3 comprises 17 residues. The CDR3 is CASTLRVGTSGGNEQFF. The CDR3 DNA sequence: TGTGCCAGCACCCTTAGAGTAGGGACTAGCGGGGGTAATGAGCAGTTCTTC.

The chain employs TRBV29-1 and TRBJ1-1; D is perhaps TRBD1 (6 bases). Trimming removed 4 bases at V and 5 bases at J, with 11 bases between. From germline, CDR1 is SQVTM and CDR2 ANQGSEA. This CDR3 comprises 12 residues. The CDR3 sequence: CSVATRGTEAFF. The CDR3 nucleotides read TGCAGCGTTGCTACCAGGGGAACTGAAGCTTTCTTT.

The chain recombines TRBV11-3 with TRBJ2-5; 7 nucleotides agree with TRBD2. The V gene's germline CDR1 is SGHNT and CDR2 YENEEA. J was trimmed by 2 bases and V by 4 bases; bases with no gene match: 7. The CDR3 length is 15 residues. CDR3 nucleotides: TGTGCCAGCAGCTCACGGGGAGGGGTACAAGAGACCCAGTACTTC. Translated, it gives CASSSRGGVQETQYF.

The chain recombines TRBV15 with TRBJ1-5, with D possibly being TRBD1 (6 bases). Germline CDR1 and CDR2: LNHNV and YYDKDF (reference sequence). The V gene lost 1 base and the J gene lost 6 bases, with 13 bases spanning the gap. CDR3 length: 15 residues. For the CDR3, the DNA is TGTGCCACCAGCAGAGGCCTGGGCAGGGGTCAGCCCCAGCATTTT. Its translation is CATSRGLGRGQPQHF.

J is TRBJ2-3 and V is TRBV6-5; 8 bases match TRBD2. The CDR3 consists of 13 residues. Germline V gene sequence: CDR1 MNHEY, CDR2 SVGAGI. With V trimmed by 2 bases and J by 8 bases, 3 bases remained unmatched. CDR3 coding DNA: TGTGCCAGCAGTTACCGGGGGGGCGGTACGCAGTATTTT. Translation gives CASSYRGGGTQYF.

The chain couples TRBV28 to TRBJ2-1, with 8 bases identical to TRBD1. From germline, CDR1 is MDHEN and CDR2 SYDVKM. CDR3 length: 15 residues. V trimming: 5 bases; J trimming: 6 bases; junction bases outside the gene matches: 9. The CDR3 is CASSIRGLQTNEQFF. In nucleotides, the CDR3 is TGTGCCAGCAGTATCAGGGGGCTCCAGACCAATGAGCAGTTCTTC.

This clone was seen only a few times. V and J are TRBV27 and TRBJ2-1; 10 bases are shared with TRBD1. V trimming: 4 bases; J trimming: 0 bases; junction bases outside the gene matches: 3. This CDR3 has 16 amino acids. CDR1 and CDR2 (germline): MNHEY, SMNVEV (reference sequence). For the CDR3, the DNA is TGTGCCAGCAGTTCCCGGACAGGGGGCTCCTACAATGAGCAGTTCTTC. Protein product: CASSSRTGGSYNEQFF.

This chain links TRBV29-1 with TRBJ2-2, with 7 bases that match TRBD1. V was clipped by 6 bases and J by 2 bases; unmatched bases: 6. This CDR3 is 14 amino acids long. The germline V gene encodes CDR1 SQVTM and CDR2 ANQGSEA. CDR3 sequence: CSVLRTGNTGELFF. The CDR3 DNA sequence: TGCAGCGTCCTCAGGACAGGCAACACCGGGGAGCTGTTTTTT.

This chain uses TRBV9 with TRBJ2-1, with 10 positions matching TRBD1. This CDR3 contains 16 residues. The V segment lost 4 bases and the J segment 5 bases; nucleotides outside the gene matches: 9. The germline V gene has CDR1 SGDLS and CDR2 YYNGEE. For the CDR3, the DNA is TGTGCCAGCAGCATGAACCGGGACAGGGGCGACAATGAGCAGTTCTTC. Translated, it gives CASSMNRDRGDNEQFF.

The chain employs TRBV7-7 and TRBJ1-1; the D is unclear. The length of the CDR3 is 13 residues. Trimming took off 5 bases at V and 1 base at J, with 8 bases between the two ends. CDR1 is SSHAT and CDR2 is FNYEAQ in the germline V gene (reference sequence). The CDR3 nucleotides read TGTGCCAGCAGCCAGACTCCGAACACTGAAGCTTTCTTT. Its translation: CASSQTPNTEAFF.

J is TRBJ2-1 and V is TRBV11-2; 8 nucleotides agree with TRBD2. Germline V CDR1 and CDR2: SGHAT, FQNNGV. This CDR3 is 15 amino acids long. The ends lost 1 base at V and 2 bases at J; junction bases unmatched: 1. CDR3 in amino acids: CASSLVAGTYNEQFF. CDR3 nucleotides: TGTGCCAGCAGCTTAGTAGCGGGGACCTACAATGAGCAGTTCTTC. Combining the CDR3 with reference TRBV11-2 and TRBJ2-1 gives the whole variable domain EAGVAQSPRYKIIEKRQSVAFWCNPISGHATLYWYQQILGQGPKLLIQFQNNGVVDDSQLPKDRFSAERLKGVDSTLKIQPAKLEDSAVYLCASSLVAGTYNEQFFGPGTRLTVL.

This rearrangement joins TRBV6-5 to TRBJ1-5; 9 bases align to TRBD1. Germline V gene sequence: CDR1 MNHEY, CDR2 SVGAGI. The CDR3 is made up of 15 amino acids. V was clipped by 0 bases and J by 5 bases; unmatched bases: 2. CDR3 DNA sequence: TGTGCCAGCAGTTACTCGGGACAGGGACATCAGCCCCAGCATTTT. It translates to CASSYSGQGHQPQHF.

The chain recombines TRBV29-1 with TRBJ1-5; D is unclear. Germline lookup yields CDR1 SQVTM and CDR2 ANQGSEA. CDR3 length equals 14 residues. V was pared by 4 bases and J by 5 bases, with 15 bases between. CDR3 bases: TGCAGCGTTGGGACCGGGGATCCACATCAGCCCCAGCATTTT. Residues: CSVGTGDPHQPQHF.

This chain joins TRBV3-1 (or the pseudogene TRBV3-2) and TRBJ1-4; maybe TRBD1 (6 bases). Germline V gives CDR1 LGHDT, CDR2 YNNKEL (reference sequence). This CDR3 is 13 amino acids long. Trimming shortened V by 5 bases and J by 7 bases, and 11 bases separated the two germline ends. CDR3 DNA: TGTGCCAGCAGCGTCAGGGGTCGTGAAAAACTGTTTTTT. Translating gives CASSVRGREKLFF.

V gene TRBV18 combines with J gene TRBJ2-6; D is undetermined. The germline V and J ends were trimmed by 1 base and 1 base, with 5 bases remaining between them. The CDR3 spans 15 residues. CDR1 is KGHSH and CDR2 is LQKENI in the germline V gene. CDR3 coding DNA: TGTGCCAGCTCACCACTTATATCTGGGGCCAACGTCCTGACTTTC. This codes for CASSPLISGANVLTF.